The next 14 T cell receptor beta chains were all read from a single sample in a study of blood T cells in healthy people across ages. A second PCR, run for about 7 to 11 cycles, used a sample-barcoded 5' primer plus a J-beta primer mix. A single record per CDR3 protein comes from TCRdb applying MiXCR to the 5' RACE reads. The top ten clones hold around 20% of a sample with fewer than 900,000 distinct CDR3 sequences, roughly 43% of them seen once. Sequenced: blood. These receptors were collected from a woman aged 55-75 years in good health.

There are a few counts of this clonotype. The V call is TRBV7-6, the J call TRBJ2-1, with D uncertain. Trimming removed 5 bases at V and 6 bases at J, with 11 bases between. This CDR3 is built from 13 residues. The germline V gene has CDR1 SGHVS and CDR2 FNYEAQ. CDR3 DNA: TGTGCCAGCAGCCCTCATCCTAGCAATGAGCAGTTCTTC. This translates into CASSPHPSNEQFF. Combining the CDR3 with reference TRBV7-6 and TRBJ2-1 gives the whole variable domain GAGVSQSPRYKVTKRGQDVALRCDPISGHVSLYWYRQALGQGPEFLTYFNYEAQQDKSGLPNDRFSAERPEGSISTLTIQRTEQRDSAMYRCASSPHPSNEQFFGPGTRLTVL.

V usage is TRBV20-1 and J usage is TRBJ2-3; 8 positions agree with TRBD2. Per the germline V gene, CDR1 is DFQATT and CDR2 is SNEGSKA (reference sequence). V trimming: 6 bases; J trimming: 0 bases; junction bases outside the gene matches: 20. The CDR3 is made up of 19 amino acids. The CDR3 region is CSAPPGTRGAWGSTDTQYF. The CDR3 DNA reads TGCAGTGCCCCCCCCGGGACTAGAGGGGCTTGGGGTAGCACAGATACGCAGTATTTT.

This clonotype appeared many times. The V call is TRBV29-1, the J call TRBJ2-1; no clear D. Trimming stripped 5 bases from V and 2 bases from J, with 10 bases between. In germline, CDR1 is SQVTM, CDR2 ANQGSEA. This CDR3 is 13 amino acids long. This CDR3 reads CSVHRGTYNEQFF. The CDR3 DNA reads TGCAGCGTTCATCGCGGTACCTACAATGAGCAGTTCTTC.

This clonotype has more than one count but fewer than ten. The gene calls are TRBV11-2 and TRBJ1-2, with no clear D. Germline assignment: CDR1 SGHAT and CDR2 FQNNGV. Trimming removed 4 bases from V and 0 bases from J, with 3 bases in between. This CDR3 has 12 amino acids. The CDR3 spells CASSSSNYGYTF. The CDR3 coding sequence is TGTGCCAGCAGCTCGTCTAACTATGGCTACACCTTC. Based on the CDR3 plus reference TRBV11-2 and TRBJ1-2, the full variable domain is EAGVAQSPRYKIIEKRQSVAFWCNPISGHATLYWYQQILGQGPKLLIQFQNNGVVDDSQLPKDRFSAERLKGVDSTLKIQPAKLEDSAVYLCASSSSNYGYTFGSGTRLTVV.

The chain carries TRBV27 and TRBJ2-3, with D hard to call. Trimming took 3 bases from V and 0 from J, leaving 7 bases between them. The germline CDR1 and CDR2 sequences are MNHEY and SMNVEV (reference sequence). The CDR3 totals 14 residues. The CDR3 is CASSFTRSTDTQYF. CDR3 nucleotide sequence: TGTGCCAGCAGTTTTACGCGGAGCACAGATACGCAGTATTTT.

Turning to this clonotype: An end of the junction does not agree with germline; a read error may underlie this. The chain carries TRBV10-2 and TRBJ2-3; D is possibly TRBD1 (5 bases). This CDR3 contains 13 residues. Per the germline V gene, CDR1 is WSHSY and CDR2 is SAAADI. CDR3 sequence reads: CASRLESTGTQYF. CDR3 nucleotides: TGCGCCAGCAGGCTGGAAAGCACAGGTACGCAGTATTTT.

CDR3 DNA sequence: TGTGCCAGCAGCCTCGGGACTAGCAATCAGCCCCAGCATTTT. This translates into CASSLGTSNQPQHF. The genes are TRBV7-2 and TRBJ1-5, with D possibly being TRBD1 (5 bases). Germline V gene lookup returns CDR1 SGHTA and CDR2 FQGNSA. The germline V and J ends were trimmed by 5 bases and 0 bases, with 8 bases remaining between them. The CDR3 is made up of 14 amino acids.

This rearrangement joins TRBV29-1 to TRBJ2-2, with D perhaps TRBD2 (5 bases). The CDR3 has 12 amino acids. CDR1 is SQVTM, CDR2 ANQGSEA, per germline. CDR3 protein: CCGEAATGELFF. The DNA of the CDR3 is TGCTGCGGTGAAGCGGCTACCGGGGAGCTGTTTTTT.

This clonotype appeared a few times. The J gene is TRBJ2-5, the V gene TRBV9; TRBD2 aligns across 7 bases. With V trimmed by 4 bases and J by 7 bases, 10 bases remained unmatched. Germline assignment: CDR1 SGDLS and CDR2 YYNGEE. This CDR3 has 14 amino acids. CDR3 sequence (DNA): TGTGCCAGCAGCCCGGGGGGATCAAGAGGGACCCAGTACTTC. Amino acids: CASSPGGSRGTQYF. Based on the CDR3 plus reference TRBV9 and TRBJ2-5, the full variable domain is DSGVTQTPKHLITATGQRVTLRCSPRSGDLSVYWYQQSLDQGLQFLIQYYNGEERAKGNILERFSAQQFPDLHSELNLSSLELGDSALYFCASSPGGSRGTQYFGPGTRLLVL.

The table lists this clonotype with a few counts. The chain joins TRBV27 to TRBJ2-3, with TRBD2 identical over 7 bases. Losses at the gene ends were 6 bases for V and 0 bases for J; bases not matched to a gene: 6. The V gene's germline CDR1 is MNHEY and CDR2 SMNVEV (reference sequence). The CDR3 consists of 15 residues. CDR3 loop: CASRGEGFSTDTQYF. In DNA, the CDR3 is TGTGCCAGCAGGGGGGAGGGATTTAGCACAGATACGCAGTATTTT.

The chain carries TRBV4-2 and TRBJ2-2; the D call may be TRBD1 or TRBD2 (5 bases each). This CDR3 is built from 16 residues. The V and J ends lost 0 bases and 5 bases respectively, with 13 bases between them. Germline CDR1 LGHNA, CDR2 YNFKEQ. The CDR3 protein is CASSQDYGTVTGELFF. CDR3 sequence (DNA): TGTGCCAGCAGCCAAGATTACGGGACGGTAACCGGGGAGCTGTTTTTT.

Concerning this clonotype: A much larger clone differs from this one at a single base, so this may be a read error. CDR3 sequence: CATSDLTGLGTTRDEQYF. CDR3 in DNA: TGTGCCACCAGTGACTTGACAGGACTAGGAACAACTAGGGACGAGCAGTACTTC. This chain uses TRBV24-1 with TRBJ2-5, with a tentative D call TRBD2 (7 bases). The J call may be in error: the DNA end matches TRBJ2-7 better. This CDR3 contains 18 residues. Looked up from germline, CDR1 is KGHDR and CDR2 is SFDVKD.

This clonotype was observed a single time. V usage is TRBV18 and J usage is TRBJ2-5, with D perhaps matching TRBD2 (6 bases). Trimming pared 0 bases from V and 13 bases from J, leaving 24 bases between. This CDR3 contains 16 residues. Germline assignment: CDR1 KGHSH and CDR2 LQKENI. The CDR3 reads CASSPPGGTNLNERYF. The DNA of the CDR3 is TGTGCCAGCTCACCACCGGGGGGAACCAACCTCAATGAGCGGTACTTC. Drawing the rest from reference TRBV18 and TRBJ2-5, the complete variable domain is NAGVMQNPRHLVRRRGQEARLRCSPMKGHSHVYWYRQLPEEGLKFMVYLQKENIIDESGMPKERFSAEFPKEGPSILRIQQVVRGDSAAYFCASSPPGGTNLNERYFGPGTRLLVL.

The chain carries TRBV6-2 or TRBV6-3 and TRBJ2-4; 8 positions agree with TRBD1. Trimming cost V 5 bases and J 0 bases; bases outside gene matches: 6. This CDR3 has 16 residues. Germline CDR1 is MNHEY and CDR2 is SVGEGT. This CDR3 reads CASSKTGDLAKNIQYF. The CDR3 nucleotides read TGTGCCAGCAGTAAGACAGGGGACTTAGCCAAAAACATTCAGTACTTC.